Presented here are 10 T cell receptor beta chains from one specimen sequenced in a study of blood T cells in healthy people across ages. A sample-barcoded 5' primer and a J-beta primer mix were used in a second PCR of roughly 6 to 12 cycles. TCRdb ran MiXCR on the 5' RACE reads and lists one entry per CDR3 protein. This table holds approximately 1.5 million distinct CDR3 sequences, around 35% found once. The sample consisted of blood. The source of these receptors is a woman in her 30s in good health.

A remark on this clonotype: A read error may be the cause here, since a much bigger clone is one base away. The final CDR3 position lacks the conserved phenylalanine or tryptophan, pointing to a likely read error. J is TRBJ2-1 and V is TRBV29-1; the match to TRBD2 covers 7 bases. This CDR3 spans 15 amino acids. Trimming cost V 1 base and J 0 bases; bases outside gene matches: 3. CDR1 is SQVTM and CDR2 is ANQGSEA in the germline V gene. Written as DNA, the CDR3 is TGCAGCGTTGAAGGACTAGCCAGCTCCTACAATGAGCAGTTCTTA. This translates into CSVEGLASSYNEQFL.

In its sample, this clonotype was seen a few times. The genes are TRBV27 and TRBJ1-1; perhaps TRBD1 as D (5 bases). CDR3 length equals 13 residues. Germline V lookup: CDR1 MNHEY, CDR2 SMNVEV (reference sequence). V lost 5 bases, J lost 3 bases, and 10 bases lay in between. The CDR3 DNA reads as TGTGCCAGCAGTGTCTTGGGGGACACTGAAGCTTTCTTT. Translated, it gives CASSVLGDTEAFF.

This chain connects TRBV20-1 to TRBJ1-5, with D hard to call. Trimming stripped 5 bases from V and 0 bases from J, with 14 bases between. This CDR3 has 15 amino acids. CDR1 is DFQATT and CDR2 is SNEGSKA in the germline V gene (reference sequence). CDR3 sequence: CSASRQALSNQPQHF. DNA for the CDR3: TGCAGTGCTTCCCGTCAGGCTCTTAGCAATCAGCCCCAGCATTTT.

At least ten counts were recorded for this clonotype. The chain joins TRBV7-2 to TRBJ2-7, with D tentatively TRBD2 (5 bases). The CDR3 extends over 14 amino acids. Germline lookup yields CDR1 SGHTA and CDR2 FQGNSA. V dropped 0 bases and J dropped 5 bases, with 11 bases sitting between them. CDR3 region: CASSLAGEWNEQYF. The CDR3 coding sequence is TGTGCCAGCAGCTTAGCGGGAGAGTGGAACGAGCAGTACTTC.

The V gene is TRBV24-1, the J gene TRBJ1-1; the D gene is possibly TRBD1 (6 bases). Germline V lookup: CDR1 KGHDR, CDR2 SFDVKD. This CDR3 comprises 13 residues. Trimming stripped 4 bases from V and 5 bases from J, with 10 bases between. CDR3 in amino acids: CATSEGGRTEAFF. CDR3 DNA: TGTGCCACCAGTGAGGGGGGGCGGACTGAAGCTTTCTTT.

This clonotype came up many times. J is TRBJ2-1 and V is TRBV29-1; 11 bases map to TRBD2. Germline V lookup: CDR1 SQVTM, CDR2 ANQGSEA. Losses at the gene ends were 3 bases for V and 1 base for J; bases not matched to a gene: 5. The CDR3 runs to 16 residues. CDR3 amino acids: CSVDGRTSGSYNEQFF. The DNA of the CDR3 is TGCAGCGTTGATGGCCGGACTAGCGGGTCCTACAATGAGCAGTTCTTC.

For the CDR3, the DNA is TGTGCCAGCAGCCACAGGGGAATGAACACTGAAGCTTTCTTT. It specifies CASSHRGMNTEAFF. V gene TRBV3-1 combines with J gene TRBJ1-1; weak D call: TRBD1 (6 bases). V lost 3 bases, J lost 0 bases, and 8 bases lay in between. CDR1 is LGHDT, CDR2 YNNKEL, per germline (reference sequence). The CDR3 covers 14 residues.

This chain connects TRBV5-1 to TRBJ2-1, with TRBD2 as a possible D gene (5 bases). With 0 bases removed from V and 6 bases from J, the gap between germline ends came to 13 bases. CDR1 is SGHRS, CDR2 YFSETQ, per germline. The CDR3 has 15 amino acids. The CDR3 DNA is TGCGCCAGCAGCTTGGATCCTAGCATGCCCAATGAGCAGTTCTTC. Translation: CASSLDPSMPNEQFF.

Only one count was recorded for this clonotype. V and J are TRBV2 and TRBJ2-3; D gene uncertain. Trimming took off 8 bases at V and 4 bases at J, with 19 bases between the two ends. CDR1 and CDR2 (germline): SNHLY, FYNNEI. The CDR3 runs to 15 residues. In DNA form, the CDR3 reads TGTGCCAGCGATAGCATCGTGTCAGTCGCAGATACGCAGTATTTT. Translation gives CASDSIVSVADTQYF.

The chain joins TRBV3-1 to TRBJ2-7, with D perhaps matching TRBD1 (5 bases). Trimming removed 1 base at V and 1 base at J, with 11 bases between. The CDR3 extends over 15 amino acids. The V gene's germline CDR1 is LGHDT and CDR2 YNNKEL (reference sequence). CDR3 DNA sequence: TGTGCCAGCAGCCAAGGTGGGGCAGGATCCTACGAGCAGTACTTC. Protein: CASSQGGAGSYEQYF.